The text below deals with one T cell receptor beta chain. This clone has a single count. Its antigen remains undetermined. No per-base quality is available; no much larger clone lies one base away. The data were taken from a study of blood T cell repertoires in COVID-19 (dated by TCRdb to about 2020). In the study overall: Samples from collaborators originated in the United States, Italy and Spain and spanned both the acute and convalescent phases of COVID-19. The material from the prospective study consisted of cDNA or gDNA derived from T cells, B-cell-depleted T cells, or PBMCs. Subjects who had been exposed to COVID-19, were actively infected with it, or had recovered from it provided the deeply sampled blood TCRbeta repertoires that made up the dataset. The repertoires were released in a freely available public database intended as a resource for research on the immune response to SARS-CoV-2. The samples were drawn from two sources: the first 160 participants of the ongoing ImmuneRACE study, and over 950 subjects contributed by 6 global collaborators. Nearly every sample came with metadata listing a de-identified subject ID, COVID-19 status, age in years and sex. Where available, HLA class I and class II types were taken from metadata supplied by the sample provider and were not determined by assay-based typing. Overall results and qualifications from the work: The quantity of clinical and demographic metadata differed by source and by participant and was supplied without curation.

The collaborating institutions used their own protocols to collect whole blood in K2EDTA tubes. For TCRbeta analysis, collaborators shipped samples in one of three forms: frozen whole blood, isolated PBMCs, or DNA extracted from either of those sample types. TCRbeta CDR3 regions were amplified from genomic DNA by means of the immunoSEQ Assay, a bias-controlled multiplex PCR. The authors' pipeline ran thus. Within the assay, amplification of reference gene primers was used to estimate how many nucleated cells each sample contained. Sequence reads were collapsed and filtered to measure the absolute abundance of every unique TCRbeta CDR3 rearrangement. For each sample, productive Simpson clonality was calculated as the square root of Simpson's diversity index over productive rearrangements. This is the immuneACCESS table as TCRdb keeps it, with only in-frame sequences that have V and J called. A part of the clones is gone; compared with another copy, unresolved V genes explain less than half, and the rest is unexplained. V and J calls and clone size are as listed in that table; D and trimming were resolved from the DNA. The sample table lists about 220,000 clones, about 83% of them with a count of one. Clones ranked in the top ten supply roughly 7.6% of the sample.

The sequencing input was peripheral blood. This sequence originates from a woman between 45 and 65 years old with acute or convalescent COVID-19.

CDR3 sequence: CASNLNRGMNTEAFF. The sequenced DNA is TGTGCCAGCAACCTTAATAGGGGCATGAACACTGAAGCTTTCTTT. The sequence joins TRBV6-5 to TRBJ1-1, with a tentative D gene TRBD1 over 5 matching bases. Between the V and J ends, shortened by 7 bases and 0 bases respectively, the junction contains 15 bases. The germline V gene specifies MNHEY as CDR1 and SVGAGI as CDR2. The cysteine opens and the phenylalanine closes a CDR3 of 15 amino acids. Only the CDR3 DNA stays, 45 bases, in frame from base 1.